A selection of T cell receptor beta chains follows, all from one sample in a study of CD8+ T cells in alopecia areata. Only in-frame clones appear in the TCRdb table, and some are missing; sequencing was by immunoSEQ multiplex PCR. In the table there are fewer than 250,000 clones, roughly 44% of which are singletons. This specimen consisted of CD4+ T cells sorted from blood, obtained around week 37, from a patient treated with tofacitinib. The receptors stem from a human donor with alopecia areata. The CDR3 runs from the conserved cysteine through the conserved F or W. D genes are given only for firm matches. Clone sizes are given selectively: once, few, many, or a class where the clone is expanded.

v_call,d_call,j_call,clone_size,cdr3_aa,cdr3_nt
TRBV29-1,-,TRBJ1-2,-,CSVEVSLRGYTF,TGCAGCGTTGAAGTTTCACTGAGAGGCTACACCTTC
TRBV29-1,-,TRBJ2-3,few,CSVRGRFTDTQYF,TGCAGCGTTCGAGGGAGATTCACAGATACGCAGTATTTT
TRBV19,-,TRBJ1-1,few,CASTTFRNTEAFF,TGTGCCAGTACTACGTTTCGGAACACTGAAGCTTTCTTT
TRBV2,-,TRBJ1-1,few,CASSEALRKNTEAFF,TGTGCCAGCAGTGAAGCGCTTCGGAAGAACACTGAAGCTTTCTTT
TRBV28,TRBD2,TRBJ2-1,few,CASSASTSGSKRNEQFF,TGTGCCAGCAGTGCCTCGACTAGCGGGAGTAAAAGGAATGAGCAGTTCTTC
TRBV4-3,TRBD1,TRBJ2-5,many,CASSQGRTGQETQYF,TGCGCCAGCAGCCAAGGCCGGACAGGGCAAGAGACCCAGTACTTC
TRBV13,-,TRBJ1-2,-,CASSSRLTVIYGYTF,TGTGCCAGCAGCTCTCGATTAACAGTTATCTATGGCTACACCTTC
TRBV7-6,-,TRBJ2-1,few,CASSLGTEQFF,TGTGCCAGCAGCTTAGGGACTGAGCAGTTCTTC
TRBV30,-,TRBJ2-7,few,CAWSARDEQYF,TGTGCCTGGAGCGCACGGGACGAGCAGTACTTC
TRBV5-6,-,TRBJ2-7,-,CASSLVGSEQYF,TGTGCCAGCAGCTTGGTGGGAAGCGAGCAGTACTTC
TRBV7-9,-,TRBJ2-1,-,CASSLGYNEQFF,TGTGCCAGCAGCTTAGGTTACAATGAGCAGTTCTTC
TRBV28,-,TRBJ2-3,few,CASRLQGNTQYF,TGTGCCAGCAGGCTCCAGGGTAATACGCAGTATTTT
TRBV9,-,TRBJ2-3,-,CASSEGPSRTDTQYF,TGTGCCAGCAGCGAGGGACCTTCGAGGACAGATACGCAGTATTTT
TRBV28,-,TRBJ2-7,few,CASSFPRGGQYF,TGTGCCAGCAGTTTCCCCAGAGGGGGACAGTACTTC
TRBV29-1,TRBD1,TRBJ1-4,-,CSVDSGQLNEKLFF,TGCAGCGTTGATTCGGGACAGCTTAATGAAAAACTGTTTTTT
TRBV11-1,TRBD1,TRBJ2-7,-,CASAWGQTYEQYF,TGTGCCAGCGCCTGGGGACAGACCTACGAGCAGTACTTC
TRBV4-1,-,TRBJ2-3,-,CASSQPWRDTDTQYF,TGCGCCAGCAGCCAACCCTGGCGGGACACAGATACGCAGTATTTT
TRBV6-6,-,TRBJ2-3,-,CASSRLGTGFTDTQYF,TGTGCCAGCAGCCGACTCGGAACGGGATTCACAGATACGCAGTATTTT
TRBV7-9,-,TRBJ1-1,-,CASSLVPGTATFF,TGTGCCAGCAGCTTAGTCCCCGGGACCGCCACTTTCTTT
TRBV2,-,TRBJ2-3,-,CASRGGDDTQYF,TGTGCCAGCAGAGGAGGGGACGATACGCAGTATTTT
TRBV2,TRBD1,TRBJ2-7,-,CASRAGTAYF,TGTGCCAGCAGGGCTGGGACAGCCTACTTC
TRBV7-9,-,TRBJ2-5,-,CASSLVGGDGQTQYF,TGTGCCAGCAGCTTAGTAGGCGGGGACGGGCAGACCCAGTACTTC
TRBV28,-,TRBJ2-5,-,CASSRGQETQYF,TGTGCCAGCAGCCGAGGACAAGAGACCCAGTACTTC
TRBV18,TRBD2,TRBJ2-7,-,CASSPPAGATYEQYF,TGTGCCAGCTCACCACCAGCGGGGGCTACCTACGAGCAGTACTTC
TRBV5-4,TRBD2,TRBJ2-5,-,CASSERERETQYF,TGTGCCAGCAGCGAGCGGGAGCGAGAGACCCAGTACTTC
TRBV29-1,-,TRBJ1-1,few,CSVLIPLGGVRAIVAFF,TGCAGCGTCCTAATACCCCTGGGGGGGGTCCGGGCCATAGTAGCTTTCTTT
TRBV6-6,TRBD2,TRBJ2-3,-,CASSSLSGRAVDTQYF,TGTGCCAGCAGCTCCCTCAGCGGGAGGGCCGTAGATACGCAGTATTTT
TRBV4-1,TRBD2,TRBJ2-3,few,CASNPRTSGFDTQYF,TGCGCCAGTAATCCTCGGACTAGCGGCTTTGATACGCAGTATTTT
TRBV5-1,-,TRBJ1-2,-,CASSWDNNYGYTF,TGCGCCAGCAGCTGGGACAATAACTATGGCTACACCTTC
TRBV7-3,TRBD2,TRBJ2-1,few,CASSRGGLAGDEQFF,TGTGCCAGCAGCCGAGGGGGACTAGCGGGAGATGAGCAGTTCTTC